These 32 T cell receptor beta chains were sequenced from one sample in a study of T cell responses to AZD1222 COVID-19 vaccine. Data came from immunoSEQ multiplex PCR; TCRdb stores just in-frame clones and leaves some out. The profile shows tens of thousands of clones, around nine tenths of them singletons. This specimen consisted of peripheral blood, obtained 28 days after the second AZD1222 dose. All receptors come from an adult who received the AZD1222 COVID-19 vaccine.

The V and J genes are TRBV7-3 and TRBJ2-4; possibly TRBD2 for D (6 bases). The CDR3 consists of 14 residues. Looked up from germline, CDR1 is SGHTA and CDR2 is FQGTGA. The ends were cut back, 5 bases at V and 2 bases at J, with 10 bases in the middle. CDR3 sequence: CASSLGGPKNIQYF. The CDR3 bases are TGTGCCAGCAGCCTCGGGGGTCCCAAAAACATTCAGTACTTC.

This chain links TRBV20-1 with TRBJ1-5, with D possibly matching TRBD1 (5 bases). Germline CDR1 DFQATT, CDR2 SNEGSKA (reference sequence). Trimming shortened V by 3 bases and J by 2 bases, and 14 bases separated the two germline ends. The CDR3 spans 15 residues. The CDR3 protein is CSASSWGIGNQPQHF. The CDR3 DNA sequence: TGCAGTGCTAGTTCCTGGGGGATCGGCAATCAGCCCCAGCATTTT.

CDR3 nucleotide sequence: TGCGCCAGCAGCCCGGGGCATGTAGAGACCGGGGAGCTGTTTTTT. Translated: CASSPGHVETGELFF. The chain uses TRBV5-1 and TRBJ2-2; either TRBD1 or TRBD2 may supply D (5 bases each). CDR1 and CDR2 from the germline V gene are SGHRS and YFSETQ. V was trimmed by 4 bases and J by 5 bases, leaving 15 bases between them. This CDR3 region has 15 residues.

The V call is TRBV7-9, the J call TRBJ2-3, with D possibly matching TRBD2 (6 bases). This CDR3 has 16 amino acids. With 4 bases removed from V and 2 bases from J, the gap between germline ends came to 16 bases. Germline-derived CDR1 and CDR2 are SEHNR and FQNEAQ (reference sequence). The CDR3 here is CASSSRSGSYTDTQYF. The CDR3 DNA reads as TGTGCCAGCAGCTCCCGTAGCGGCTCATACACAGATACGCAGTATTTT.

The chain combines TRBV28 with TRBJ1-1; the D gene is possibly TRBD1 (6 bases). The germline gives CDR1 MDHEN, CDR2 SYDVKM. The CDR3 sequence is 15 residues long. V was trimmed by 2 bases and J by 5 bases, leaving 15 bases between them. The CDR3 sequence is CASSLRTVRSTEAFF. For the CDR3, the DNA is TGTGCCAGCAGTTTAAGGACAGTGAGAAGTACTGAAGCTTTCTTT. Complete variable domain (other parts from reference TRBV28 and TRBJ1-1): DVKVTQSSRYLVKRTGEKVFLECVQDMDHENMFWYRQDPGLGLRLIYFSYDVKMKEKGDIPEGYSVSREKKERFSLILESASTNQTSMYLCASSLRTVRSTEAFFGQGTRLTVV.

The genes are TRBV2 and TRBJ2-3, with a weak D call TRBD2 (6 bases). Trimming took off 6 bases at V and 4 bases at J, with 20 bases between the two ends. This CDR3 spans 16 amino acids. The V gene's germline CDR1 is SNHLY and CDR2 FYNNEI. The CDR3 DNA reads TGTGCCAGCAGGGGGGGACGTCAACGGAGCGCAGATACGCAGTATTTT. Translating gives CASRGGRQRSADTQYF.

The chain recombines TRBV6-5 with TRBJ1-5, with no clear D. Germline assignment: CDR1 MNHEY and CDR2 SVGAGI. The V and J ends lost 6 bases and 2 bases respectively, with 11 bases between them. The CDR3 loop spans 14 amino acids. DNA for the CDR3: TGTGCCAGCAGCACAGTTCGTGGCAATCAGCCCCAGCATTTT. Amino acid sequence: CASSTVRGNQPQHF.

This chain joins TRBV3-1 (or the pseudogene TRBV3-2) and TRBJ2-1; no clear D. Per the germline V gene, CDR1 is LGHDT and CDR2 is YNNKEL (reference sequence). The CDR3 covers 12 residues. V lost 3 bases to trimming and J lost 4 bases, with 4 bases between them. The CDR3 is CASSQIYNEQFF. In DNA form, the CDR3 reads TGTGCCAGCAGCCAGATTTACAATGAGCAGTTCTTC.

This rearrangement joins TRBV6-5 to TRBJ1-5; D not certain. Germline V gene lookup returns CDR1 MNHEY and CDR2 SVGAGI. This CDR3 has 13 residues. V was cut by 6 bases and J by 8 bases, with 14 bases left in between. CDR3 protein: CASSPGPPEPQHF. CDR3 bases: TGTGCCAGCAGCCCCGGACCTCCGGAGCCCCAGCATTTT.

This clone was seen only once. The CDR3 sequence is CASSRAQPNEKLFF. The DNA for the CDR3 is TGTGCCAGCAGCCGCGCACAGCCTAATGAAAAACTGTTTTTT. The chain is built from TRBV7-8 and TRBJ1-4; no clear D gene. Germline loops: CDR1 SGHVS, CDR2 FQNEAQ. Trimming took 5 bases from V and 3 from J, leaving 10 bases between them. The CDR3 runs 14 residues. The full variable domain, in which reference TRBV7-8 and TRBJ1-4 provide the parts outside the CDR3, is GAGVSQSPRYKVAKRGQDVALRCDPISGHVSLFWYQQALGQGPEFLTYFQNEAQLDKSGLPSDRFFAERPEGSVSTLKIQRTQQEDSAVYLCASSRAQPNEKLFFGSGTQLSVL.

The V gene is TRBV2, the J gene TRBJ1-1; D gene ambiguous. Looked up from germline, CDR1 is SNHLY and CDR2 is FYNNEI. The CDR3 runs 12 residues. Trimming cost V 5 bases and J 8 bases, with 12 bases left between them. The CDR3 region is CASSFSHIEAFF. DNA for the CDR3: TGTGCCAGCAGTTTTTCTCATATAGAAGCTTTCTTT.

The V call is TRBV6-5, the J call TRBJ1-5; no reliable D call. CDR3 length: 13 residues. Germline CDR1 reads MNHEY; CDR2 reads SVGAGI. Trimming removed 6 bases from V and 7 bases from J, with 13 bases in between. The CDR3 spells CASSPAVGQPQHF. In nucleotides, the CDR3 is TGTGCCAGCAGCCCCGCGGTAGGGCAGCCCCAGCATTTT.

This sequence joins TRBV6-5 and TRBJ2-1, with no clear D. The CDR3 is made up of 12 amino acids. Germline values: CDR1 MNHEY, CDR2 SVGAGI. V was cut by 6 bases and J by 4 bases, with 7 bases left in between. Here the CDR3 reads CASSRTYNEQFF. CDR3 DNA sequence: TGTGCCAGCAGCAGGACGTACAATGAGCAGTTCTTC.

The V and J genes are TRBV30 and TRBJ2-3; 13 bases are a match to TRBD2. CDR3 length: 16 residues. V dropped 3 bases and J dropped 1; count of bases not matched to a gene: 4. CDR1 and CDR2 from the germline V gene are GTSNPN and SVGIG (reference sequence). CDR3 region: CAWRTSGGIRTDTQYF. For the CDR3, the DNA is TGTGCCTGGAGGACTAGCGGGGGGATACGCACAGATACGCAGTATTTT.

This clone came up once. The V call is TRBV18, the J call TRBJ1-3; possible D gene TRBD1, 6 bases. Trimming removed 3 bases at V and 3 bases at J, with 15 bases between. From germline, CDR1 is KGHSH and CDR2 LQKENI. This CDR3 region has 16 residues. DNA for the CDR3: TGTGCCAGCTCACCGTCCAGGCAGGGGAGTGGAAACACCATATATTTT. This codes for CASSPSRQGSGNTIYF.

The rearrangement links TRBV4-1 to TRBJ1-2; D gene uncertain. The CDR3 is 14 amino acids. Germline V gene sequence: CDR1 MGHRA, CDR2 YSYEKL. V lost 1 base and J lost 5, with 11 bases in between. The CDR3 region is CASSQGNLGYGYTF. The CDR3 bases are TGCGCCAGCAGCCAAGGGAATTTGGGTTATGGCTACACCTTC.

For the CDR3, the DNA is TGTGCCAGCAGCATACAGGGATGGGACTATGGCTACACCTTC. This sequence encodes CASSIQGWDYGYTF. This chain connects TRBV5-4 to TRBJ1-2; D may be TRBD1 (6 bases). Trimming took 4 bases from V and 3 from J, leaving 13 bases between them. Germline V lookup: CDR1 SGHNT, CDR2 YYREEE (reference sequence). The CDR3 totals 14 residues.

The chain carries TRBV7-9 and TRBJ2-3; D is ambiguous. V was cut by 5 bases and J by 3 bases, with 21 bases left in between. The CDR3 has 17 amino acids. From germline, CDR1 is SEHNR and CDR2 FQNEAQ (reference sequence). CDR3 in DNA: TGTGCCAGCAGCCCCCCCCTTGTAGGAACGCCGACAGATACGCAGTATTTT. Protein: CASSPPLVGTPTDTQYF.

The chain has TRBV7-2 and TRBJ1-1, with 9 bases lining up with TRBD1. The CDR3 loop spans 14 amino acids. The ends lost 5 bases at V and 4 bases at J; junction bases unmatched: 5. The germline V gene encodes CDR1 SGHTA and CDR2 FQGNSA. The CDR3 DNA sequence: TGTGCCAGCAGCGGACAGGGGCCGGGCACTGAAGCTTTCTTT. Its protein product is CASSGQGPGTEAFF.

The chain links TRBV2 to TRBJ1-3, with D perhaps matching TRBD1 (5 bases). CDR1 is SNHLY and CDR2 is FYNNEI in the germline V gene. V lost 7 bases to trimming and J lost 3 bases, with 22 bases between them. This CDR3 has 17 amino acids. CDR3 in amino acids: CASTLMSRGLGGNTIYF. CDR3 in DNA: TGTGCCAGCACCTTGATGAGTAGGGGCTTAGGTGGAAACACCATATATTTT.

CDR3 sequence reads: CASKTAAYEQYF. The CDR3 DNA sequence: TGTGCATCGAAAACAGCCGCCTACGAGCAGTACTTC. This sequence joins TRBV30 and TRBJ2-7; no firm D call. The CDR3 runs to 12 residues. The V gene's germline CDR1 is GTSNPN and CDR2 SVGIG (reference sequence).

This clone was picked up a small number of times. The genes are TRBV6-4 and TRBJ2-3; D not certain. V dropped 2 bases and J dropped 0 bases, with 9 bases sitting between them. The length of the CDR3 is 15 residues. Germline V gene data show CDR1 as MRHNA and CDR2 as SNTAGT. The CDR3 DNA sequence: TGTGCCAGCAGTGACGGTCCGGCGAGCACAGATACGCAGTATTTT. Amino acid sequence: CASSDGPASTDTQYF.

CDR3 sequence reads: CATQGANQPQHF. DNA of the CDR3: TGTGCCACACAGGGCGCCAATCAGCCCCAGCATTTT. V gene TRBV19 combines with J gene TRBJ1-5; D possibly corresponds to TRBD1 (6 bases). Germline lookup yields CDR1 LNHDA and CDR2 SQIVND (reference sequence). Trimming took off 10 bases at V and 3 bases at J, with 10 bases between the two ends. The CDR3 is 12 residues long.

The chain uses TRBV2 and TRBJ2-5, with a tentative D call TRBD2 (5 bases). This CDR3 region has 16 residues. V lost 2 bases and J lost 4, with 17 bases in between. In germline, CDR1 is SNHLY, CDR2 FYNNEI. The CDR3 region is CASSEFPPGKRETQYF. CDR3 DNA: TGTGCCAGCAGTGAATTCCCCCCGGGGAAGCGAGAGACCCAGTACTTC.

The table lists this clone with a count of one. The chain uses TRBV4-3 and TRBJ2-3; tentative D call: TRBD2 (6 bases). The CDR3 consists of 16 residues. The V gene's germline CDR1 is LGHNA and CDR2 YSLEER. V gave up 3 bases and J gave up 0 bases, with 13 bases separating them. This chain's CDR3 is CASSQGRGSSTDTQYF. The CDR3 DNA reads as TGCGCCAGCAGCCAGGGACGGGGGTCCAGCACAGATACGCAGTATTTT.

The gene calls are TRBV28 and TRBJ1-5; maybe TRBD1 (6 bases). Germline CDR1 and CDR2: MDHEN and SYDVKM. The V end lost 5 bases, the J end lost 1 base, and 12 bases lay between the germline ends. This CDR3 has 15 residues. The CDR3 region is CASSTPTGSNQPQHF. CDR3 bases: TGTGCCAGCAGTACCCCGACAGGAAGCAATCAGCCCCAGCATTTT.

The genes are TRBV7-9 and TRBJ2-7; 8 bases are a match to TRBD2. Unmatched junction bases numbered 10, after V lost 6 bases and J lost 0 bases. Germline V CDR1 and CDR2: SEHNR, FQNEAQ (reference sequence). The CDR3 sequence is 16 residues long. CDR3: CASSKGLGTSSYEQYF. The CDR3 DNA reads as TGTGCCAGCAGTAAAGGGTTGGGGACTAGCTCCTACGAGCAGTACTTC.

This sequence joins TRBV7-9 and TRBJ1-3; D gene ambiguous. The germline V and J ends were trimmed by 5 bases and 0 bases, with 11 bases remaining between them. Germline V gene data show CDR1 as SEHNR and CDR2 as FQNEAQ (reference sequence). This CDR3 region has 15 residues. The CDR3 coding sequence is TGTGCCAGCAGCCCGAGTGGTCACTCTGGAAACACCATATATTTT. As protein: CASSPSGHSGNTIYF. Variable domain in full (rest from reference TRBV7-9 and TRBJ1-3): DTGVSQNPRHKITKRGQNVTFRCDPISEHNRLYWYRQTLGQGPEFLTYFQNEAQLEKSRLLSDRFSAERPKGSFSTLEIQRTEQGDSAMYLCASSPSGHSGNTIYFGEGSWLTVV.

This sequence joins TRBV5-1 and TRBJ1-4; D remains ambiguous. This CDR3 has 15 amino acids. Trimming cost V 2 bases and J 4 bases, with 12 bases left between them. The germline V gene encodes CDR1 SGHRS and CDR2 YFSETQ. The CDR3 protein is CASSFLSGGNEKLFF. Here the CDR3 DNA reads TGCGCCAGCAGCTTTTTGTCGGGAGGTAATGAAAAACTGTTTTTT.

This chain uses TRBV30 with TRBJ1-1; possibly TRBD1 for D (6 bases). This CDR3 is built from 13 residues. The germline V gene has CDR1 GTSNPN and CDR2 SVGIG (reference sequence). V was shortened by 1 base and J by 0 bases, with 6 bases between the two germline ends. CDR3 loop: CAWSDRVNTEAFF. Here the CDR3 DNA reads TGTGCCTGGAGTGACAGGGTGAACACTGAAGCTTTCTTT.

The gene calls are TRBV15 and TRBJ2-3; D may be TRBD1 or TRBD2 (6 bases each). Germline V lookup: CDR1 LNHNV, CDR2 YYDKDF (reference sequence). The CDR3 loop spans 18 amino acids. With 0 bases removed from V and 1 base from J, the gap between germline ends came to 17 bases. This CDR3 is CATSRERGAGGRTDTQYF. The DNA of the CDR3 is TGTGCCACCAGCAGAGAAAGGGGGGCAGGCGGGCGCACAGATACGCAGTATTTT. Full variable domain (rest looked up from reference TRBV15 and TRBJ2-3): DAMVIQNPRYQVTQFGKPVTLSCSQTLNHNVMYWYQQKSSQAPKLLFHYYDKDFNNEADTPDNFQSRRPNTSFCFLDIRSPGLGDTAMYLCATSRERGAGGRTDTQYFGPGTRLTVL.

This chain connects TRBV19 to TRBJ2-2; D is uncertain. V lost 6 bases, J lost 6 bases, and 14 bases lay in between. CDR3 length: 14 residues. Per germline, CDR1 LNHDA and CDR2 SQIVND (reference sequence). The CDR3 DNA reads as TGTGCCAGTAGCGACGGCACAGTGCCCGGGGAGCTGTTTTTT. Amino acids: CASSDGTVPGELFF.